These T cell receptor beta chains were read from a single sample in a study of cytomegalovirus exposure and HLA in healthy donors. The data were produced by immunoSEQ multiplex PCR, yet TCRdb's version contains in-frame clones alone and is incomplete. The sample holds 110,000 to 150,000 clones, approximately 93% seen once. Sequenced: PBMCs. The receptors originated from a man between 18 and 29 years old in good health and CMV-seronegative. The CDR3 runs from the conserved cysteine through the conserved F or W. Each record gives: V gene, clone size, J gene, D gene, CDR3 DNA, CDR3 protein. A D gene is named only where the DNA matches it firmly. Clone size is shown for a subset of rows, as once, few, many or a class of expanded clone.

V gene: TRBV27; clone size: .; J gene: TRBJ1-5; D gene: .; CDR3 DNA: TGTGCCAGCAGGCAGGAATTTAGCAATCAGCCCCAGCATTTT; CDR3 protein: CASRQEFSNQPQHF
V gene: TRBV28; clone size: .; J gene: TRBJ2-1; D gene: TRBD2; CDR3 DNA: TGTGCCAGCAGTGGGGCTAGCGGCCTCTCCTACAATGAGCAGTTCTTC; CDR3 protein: CASSGASGLSYNEQFF
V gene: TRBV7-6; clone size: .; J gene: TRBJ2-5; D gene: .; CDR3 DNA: TGTGCCAGCAGCTTAGTATCCGTGGTCAGGGAAGAGACCCAGTACTTC; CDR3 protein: CASSLVSVVREETQYF
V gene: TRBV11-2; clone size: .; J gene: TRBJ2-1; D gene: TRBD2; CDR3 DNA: TGTGCCAGCACCACGGGGGGATACAATGAGCAGTTCTTC; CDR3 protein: CASTTGGYNEQFF
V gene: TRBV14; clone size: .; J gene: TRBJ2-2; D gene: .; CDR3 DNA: TGTGCCAGCAGCCAAGATGCTGTCGGGAACACCGGGGAGCTGTTTTTT; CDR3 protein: CASSQDAVGNTGELFF
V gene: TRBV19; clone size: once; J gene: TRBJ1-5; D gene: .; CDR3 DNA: TGTGCCAGTAGTATAGGGGTCCGGGCAACAGGGCCCCAGCATTTT; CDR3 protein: CASSIGVRATGPQHF
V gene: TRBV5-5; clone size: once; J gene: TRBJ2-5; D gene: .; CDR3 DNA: TGTGCCAGCAGCCCTGGGTCAGGGGCCTGGCAAGAGACCCAGTACTTC; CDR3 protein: CASSPGSGAWQETQYF
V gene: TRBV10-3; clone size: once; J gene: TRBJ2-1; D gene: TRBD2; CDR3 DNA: TGTGCCATCAGCACCGGGACTAGCGGGAAAAACTCCTACAATGAGCAGTTCTTC; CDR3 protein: CAISTGTSGKNSYNEQFF
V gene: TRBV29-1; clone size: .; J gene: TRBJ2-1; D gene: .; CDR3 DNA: TGCAGCGTCCCTGAGGGCAATGAGCAGTTCTTC; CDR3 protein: CSVPEGNEQFF
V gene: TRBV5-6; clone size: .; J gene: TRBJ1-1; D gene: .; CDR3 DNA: TGTGCCAGCCTTAGGTGGGCCGGCACTGAAGCTTTCTTT; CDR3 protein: CASLRWAGTEAFF
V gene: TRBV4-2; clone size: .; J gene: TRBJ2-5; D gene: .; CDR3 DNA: TGTGCCAGCAGCCAAGAGGGAGACAGGAAGGGGGAGACCCAGTACTTC; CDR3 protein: CASSQEGDRKGETQYF
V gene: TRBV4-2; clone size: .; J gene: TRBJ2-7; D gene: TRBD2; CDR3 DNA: TGTGCCAGCAGCCAAGGTAGCGGGATAACCTACGAGCAGTACTTC; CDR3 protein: CASSQGSGITYEQYF